This TCR beta chain was sequenced during a study of response to subunit inactivated influenza vaccine. General study points: It was the authors' suggestion that each seasonal influenza vaccination recruits few new T cells.

Concerning this clonotype itself: Its antigen is as yet unknown.

TCRdb redid the calling of the RT-PCR reads with MiXCR, one entry per CDR3 protein. The table has about 520,000 distinct CDR3 sequences, approximately 24% seen once. The sample in question was CD4+ T cells sorted from PBMCs, obtained 5 days after vaccination. This receptor was identified in a man aged 45 to 65 who received an inactivated influenza vaccine.

The CDR3, as DNA: TGTGCCAGCAGCTTAGGTGTGACTAGAGTCTCTCATGAGCAGTTCTTC. It translates to CASSLGVTRVSHEQFF. The V call is TRBV7-2, the J call TRBJ2-1; possible D gene TRBD2, 6 bases. Germline V gene lookup returns CDR1 SGHTA and CDR2 FQGNSA. The CDR3 runs 16 residues. V gave up 1 base and J gave up 8 bases, with 18 bases separating them.